This T cell receptor (beta chain) was obtained from a study of T cells expressing NK-cell markers. In the study overall: Among eight sequenced donors, seven carried HCMV seropositivity while one was seronegative.

This CDR3 has 15 amino acids. Germline CDR1 SNHLY, CDR2 FYNNEI. TCRdb reprocessed the 5' RACE reads; each CDR3 protein has one entry and no DNA is given. The listing contains under 200,000 distinct CDR3 sequences. The TCR was taken from a woman aged 18-70 years in good health. This rearrangement joins TRBV2 to TRBJ2-3; TCRdb picks TRBD2, but there is no DNA to check that call. Sequenced: blood T cells: a sorted CD56 or NKG2C T cell subset, CD4+ or CD8+ T cells, or bulk PBMC T cells (not recorded which). The CDR3: CASSELAGSADTQYF.